These 26 T cell receptor beta chains originate from one sample sequenced in a study of T cell responses to AZD1222 COVID-19 vaccine. Sequencing was performed with immunoSEQ multiplex PCR; in TCRdb, only in-frame clones are kept and a portion is missing. The sample carries around 170,000 clones, more than 75% recorded once. The source material was peripheral blood, sampled on day 0 of AZD1222 vaccination. The receptors shown here come from an adult in good health.

Comment on this clone: At one of its ends the junction is not consistent with the germline gene, which may arise from a read error. The chain combines TRBV7-7 with TRBJ1-3; unclear D gene. CDR3 length: 15 amino acids. Germline V gene data show CDR1 as SSHAT and CDR2 as FNYEAQ (reference sequence). The CDR3 here is CASSPTVAEGNTIYF. CDR3 DNA sequence: TGTGCTAGCAGTCCTACTGTCGCGGAGGGAAACACCATATATTTT.

A note on this clone: Other DNA sequences in the sample encode the same CDR3. V gene TRBV7-3 combines with J gene TRBJ2-1, with 9 bases lining up with TRBD2. The V gene's germline CDR1 is SGHTA and CDR2 FQGTGA. V lost 2 bases, J lost 2 bases, and 1 base stayed unmatched. The CDR3 has 15 amino acids. CDR3 sequence (DNA): TGTGCCAGCAGCTTAGCGGGGGGGCCCTACAATGAGCAGTTCTTC. As protein: CASSLAGGPYNEQFF. Full variable domain (remainder filled in from reference TRBV7-3 and TRBJ2-1): GAGVSQTPSNKVTEKGKYVELRCDPISGHTALYWYRQSLGQGPEFLIYFQGTGAADDSGLPNDRFFAVRPEGSVSTLKIQRTERGDSAVYLCASSLAGGPYNEQFFGPGTRLTVL.

This chain connects TRBV7-9 to TRBJ1-2; a weak D match, TRBD1 (6 bases). Germline V gene sequence: CDR1 SEHNR, CDR2 FQNEAQ (reference sequence). This CDR3 has 15 residues. The V gene lost 2 bases and the J gene lost 0 bases, with 10 bases spanning the gap. As DNA, the CDR3 is TGTGCCAGCAGCTTATCAGGGGCGGCTAACTATGGCTACACCTTC. As protein: CASSLSGAANYGYTF. Variable domain in full (rest from reference TRBV7-9 and TRBJ1-2): DTGVSQNPRHKITKRGQNVTFRCDPISEHNRLYWYRQTLGQGPEFLTYFQNEAQLEKSRLLSDRFSAERPKGSFSTLEIQRTEQGDSAMYLCASSLSGAANYGYTFGSGTRLTVV.

This clone was recorded once. The chain carries TRBV7-2 and TRBJ2-7, with TRBD2 matching over 10 bases. CDR1 and CDR2 from the germline V gene are SGHTA and FQGNSA. This CDR3 is built from 17 residues. V lost 5 bases, J lost 1 base, and 11 bases stayed unmatched. The CDR3 DNA sequence: TGTGCCAGCAGCCGTGATGGGCTAGCGGGAGTATCCTACGAGCAGTACTTC. It codes for CASSRDGLAGVSYEQYF.

The rearrangement uses TRBV21-1 and TRBJ2-5; the table assigns TRBD2, which was not confirmed against the DNA. TRBV21-1 is a known pseudogene. The CDR3 spans 11 residues. The CDR3 sequence is CASSRGETQYF. For the CDR3, the DNA is TGTGCCAGCAGCCGGGGAGAGACCCAGTACTTC.

The CDR3 DNA sequence: TGTGCCAGCAACCCTATGTCGGTTTCGGGCGAGCAGTACTTC. This codes for CASNPMSVSGEQYF. This sequence joins TRBV7-8 and TRBJ2-7; D unclear. This CDR3 contains 14 residues. Per germline, CDR1 SGHVS and CDR2 FQNEAQ. V lost 7 bases, J lost 6 bases, and 19 bases lay in between.

The rearrangement links TRBV15 to TRBJ1-1; D remains unclear. The CDR3 runs 15 residues. V lost 0 bases, J lost 1 base, and 9 bases lay in between. The germline CDR1 and CDR2 sequences are LNHNV and YYDKDF (reference sequence). In DNA, the CDR3 is TGTGCCACCAGCAGAGATCTAGTGGGGAACACTGAAGCTTTCTTT. Translated: CATSRDLVGNTEAFF.

The rearrangement links TRBV7-7 to TRBJ1-3, with D possibly matching TRBD1 (6 bases). The V end lost 1 base, the J end lost 0 bases, and 7 bases lay between the germline ends. In germline, CDR1 is SSHAT, CDR2 FNYEAQ (reference sequence). The CDR3 spans 15 residues. The CDR3 coding sequence is TGTGCCAGCAGCTTAGGGGGACACTCTGGAAACACCATATATTTT. Protein sequence: CASSLGGHSGNTIYF. The whole variable domain, remainder taken from reference TRBV7-7 and TRBJ1-3, is GAGVSQSPRYKVTKRGQDVTLRCDPISSHATLYWYQQALGQGPEFLTYFNYEAQPDKSGLPSDRFSAERPEGSISTLTIQRTEQRDSAMYRCASSLGGHSGNTIYFGEGSWLTVV.

A remark on this clone: The same CDR3 can be traced to other DNA sequences in this sample. The chain has TRBV7-9 and TRBJ1-1; 7 bases match TRBD1. CDR1 and CDR2 from the germline V gene are SEHNR and FQNEAQ (reference sequence). This CDR3 spans 14 amino acids. Trimming at V came to 5 bases and at J to 0 bases, leaving 3 bases not matched to a gene. The CDR3 sequence: CASSLTGLNTEAFF. The CDR3 DNA follows: TGTGCCAGCAGCCTGACAGGGTTGAACACTGAAGCTTTCTTT.

The V gene is TRBV3-1 (or the pseudogene TRBV3-2), the J gene TRBJ1-1, with D tentatively TRBD1 (6 bases). CDR1 LGHDT and CDR2 YNNKEL come from the germline V gene (reference sequence). V was clipped by 1 base and J by 11 bases, with 8 bases between them. The CDR3 has 11 amino acids. Written as DNA, the CDR3 is TGTGCCAGCAGCCAAGGGGGGGCGGCTTTCTTT. It specifies CASSQGGAAFF.

Here the CDR3 reads CATSRDGRNSYNSPLHF. The DNA for the CDR3 is TGTGCCACCAGCAGAGATGGCCGCAACTCTTATAATTCACCCCTCCACTTT. The rearrangement joins TRBV15 to TRBJ1-6; D not resolved. This CDR3 spans 17 amino acids. V was clipped by 0 bases and J by 4 bases, with 13 bases between them. Germline CDR1 and CDR2: LNHNV and YYDKDF (reference sequence).

The chain has TRBV27 and TRBJ1-1, with D possibly matching TRBD1 (5 bases). The length of the CDR3 is 16 residues. Germline V lookup: CDR1 MNHEY, CDR2 SMNVEV (reference sequence). V dropped 4 bases and J dropped 6 bases, with 21 bases sitting between them. This CDR3 reads CASSSRDDPMAPEAFF. For the CDR3, the DNA is TGTGCCAGCAGTTCCCGGGACGACCCCATGGCACCTGAAGCTTTCTTT.

This chain connects TRBV5-1 to TRBJ1-1, with D possibly matching TRBD1 (5 bases). CDR1 SGHRS and CDR2 YFSETQ come from the germline V gene. The CDR3 spans 15 residues. V lost 4 bases, J lost 4 bases, and 17 bases lay in between. CDR3 nucleotide sequence: TGCGCCAGCAGCAGTGGGGCGGGAGTGGGCACTGAAGCTTTCTTT. It translates to CASSSGAGVGTEAFF. The full variable domain, its missing parts supplied by reference TRBV5-1 and TRBJ1-1, is KAGVTQTPRYLIKTRGQQVTLSCSPISGHRSVSWYQQTPGQGLQFLFEYFSETQRNKGNFPGRFSGRQFSNSRSEMNVSTLELGDSALYLCASSSGAGVGTEAFFGQGTRLTVV.

The chain couples TRBV4-2 to TRBJ2-3; 12 bases align to TRBD1. The germline CDR1 and CDR2 sequences are LGHNA and YNFKEQ. The CDR3 totals 16 residues. V was pared by 1 base and J by 11 bases, with 10 bases of the junction left unmatched. The CDR3: CASSQVGGQGAGGQYF. CDR3 coding DNA: TGTGCCAGCAGCCAAGTAGGGGGACAGGGGGCGGGAGGGCAGTATTTT.

This clone is a singleton in its sample. The J gene is TRBJ1-2, the V gene TRBV12-3 or TRBV12-4; TRBD1 agrees at 9 bases. The CDR3 is 12 residues long. With 8 bases clipped from V and 5 bases from J, the junction kept 3 bases outside the gene matches. The CDR3 spells CASGDRGYGYTF. CDR3 in DNA: TGTGCCAGCGGAGACAGGGGGTATGGCTACACCTTC.

The chain combines TRBV5-4 with TRBJ2-5, with 7 bases fitting TRBD1. With 4 bases clipped from V and 2 bases from J, the junction kept 5 bases outside the gene matches. Germline-derived CDR1 and CDR2 are SGHNT and YYREEE (reference sequence). The CDR3 is made up of 14 amino acids. Here the CDR3 DNA reads TGTGCCAGCAGCCAATGGACAGGACAAGAGACCCAGTACTTC. It is translated as CASSQWTGQETQYF.

The CDR3 region is CASTLGLPGNEKLFF. As DNA, the CDR3 is TGTGCCAGCACCTTGGGCCTCCCGGGTAATGAAAAACTGTTTTTT. V usage is TRBV2 and J usage is TRBJ1-4; D gene ambiguous. The germline V gene encodes CDR1 SNHLY and CDR2 FYNNEI. V gave up 7 bases and J gave up 4 bases, with 16 bases separating them. The CDR3 runs to 15 residues.

The chain links TRBV2 to TRBJ2-2; possibly TRBD1 for D (5 bases). CDR1 and CDR2 (germline): SNHLY, FYNNEI. The V end lost 2 bases, the J end lost 4 bases, and 8 bases lay between the germline ends. The length of the CDR3 is 14 residues. As DNA, the CDR3 is TGTGCCAGCAGTGAACAGGGTTTCACCGGGGAGCTGTTTTTT. Translating it yields CASSEQGFTGELFF.

The chain employs TRBV28 and TRBJ2-3; 10 positions match TRBD2. The germline CDR1 and CDR2 sequences are MDHEN and SYDVKM. The CDR3 runs 16 residues. After removal of 6 bases from V and 2 bases from J, the junction contained 8 bases not matched to a gene. The DNA for the CDR3 is TGTGCCAGCAGGACCTTAGCGGGAGGCTCCACAGATACGCAGTATTTT. Translating it yields CASRTLAGGSTDTQYF.

In its sample, this clone was seen once. V gene TRBV5-1 combines with J gene TRBJ2-1; D unresolved. CDR1 SGHRS and CDR2 YFSETQ come from the germline V gene. This CDR3 has 13 amino acids. V was cut by 0 bases and J by 12 bases, with 13 bases left in between. As DNA, the CDR3 is TGCGCCAGCAGCTTGGAAAGGACCATGGTGCAGTTCTTC. This encodes CASSLERTMVQFF.

Worth noting for this clone: At the DNA level, this CDR3 is encoded by other sequences in the same sample as well. The V and J genes are TRBV15 and TRBJ1-2; 7 nucleotides agree with TRBD1. The CDR3 length is 13 residues. The germline V gene encodes CDR1 LNHNV and CDR2 YYDKDF (reference sequence). V lost 1 base and J lost 5; bases outside the gene matches: 1. This chain's CDR3 is CATSRGTGYGYTF. The CDR3 region has the DNA TGTGCCACCAGCAGAGGGACAGGATATGGCTACACCTTC.

This rearrangement joins TRBV12-5 to TRBJ1-5, with 9 bases aligning to TRBD1. The CDR3 has 16 residues. V gave up 6 bases and J gave up 5 bases; unmatched junction bases: 11. CDR1 and CDR2 from the germline V gene are LGHNT and FRNRAP. The DNA for the CDR3 is TGTGCTAGTGGGGTTTGGGACAGGGATAGGGATCAGCCCCAGCATTTT. It encodes CASGVWDRDRDQPQHF.

The chain combines TRBV24-1 with TRBJ2-5; D not resolved. The germline V gene has CDR1 KGHDR and CDR2 SFDVKD. The CDR3 is made up of 14 amino acids. With 4 bases removed from V and 4 bases from J, the gap between germline ends came to 12 bases. This CDR3 is CATSDHPPGETQYF. In DNA, the CDR3 is TGTGCCACCAGTGACCATCCTCCGGGAGAGACCCAGTACTTC.

The V gene is TRBV2, the J gene TRBJ2-5, with no clear D. V lost 6 bases to trimming and J lost 5 bases, with 7 bases between them. This CDR3 is built from 11 residues. Germline values: CDR1 SNHLY, CDR2 FYNNEI. The CDR3 sequence: CASRNGETQYF. The DNA for the CDR3 is TGTGCCAGCAGGAACGGGGAGACCCAGTACTTC.

The chain links TRBV2 to TRBJ1-2; D is ambiguous. V was pared by 4 bases and J by 4 bases, with 7 bases between. The CDR3 loop spans 12 amino acids. The V gene's germline CDR1 is SNHLY and CDR2 FYNNEI. The CDR3 DNA is TGTGCCAGCAGTGGGGAGGGCTATGGCTACACCTTC. Translation gives CASSGEGYGYTF.

The chain is built from TRBV27 and TRBJ2-7; the D call may be TRBD1 or TRBD2 (5 bases each). CDR1 and CDR2 from the germline V gene are MNHEY and SMNVEV (reference sequence). The CDR3 has 14 amino acids. Trimming cost V 4 bases and J 6 bases, with 16 bases left between them. The CDR3 coding sequence is TGTGCCAGCAGTTCCCGGCAGGGACCACGCGAGCAGTACTTC. Translating it yields CASSSRQGPREQYF.